The clone carrying this TCR beta chain was found a few times. Germline V gene data show CDR1 as DFQATT and CDR2 as SNEGSKA (reference sequence). V shed 2 bases, J shed 2 bases, and the junction held 9 bases outside the gene matches. The CDR3 spans 19 residues. Amplification targeted TCR beta CDR3 regions from RNA transcripts. The HTBI primer set drove a first-round RT-PCR of the TCR CDR3. In TCRdb, the multiplex PCR reads were re-called with MiXCR into one record per CDR3 protein. Of 300,000 to 400,000 distinct CDR3 sequences listed, around 13% are singletons. Patients aged 18 to 65 had newly diagnosed hyperthyroidism of under 2 months' duration. Lactation, pregnancy, other autoimmune disease or uncontrolled infection led to exclusion of patients. The diagnostic basis comprised clinical symptoms, serum thyroxine and TRAb, thyroid ultrasound and orbital computed tomography. It was around 11 ml of fresh peripheral blood that supplied the PBMCs.

The data belong to a study of T cells in Graves' hyperthyroidism and ophthalmopathy. This receptor was taken from a woman aged 18-29 years with Graves' hyperthyroidism. Material for sequencing was blood. V and J are TRBV20-1 and TRBJ2-6, with TRBD2 matching 13 bases. The CDR3 DNA reads as TGCAGTGCTAGATCTAGGCGAACTAGCGGGAGGGCTGGGGCCAACGTCCTGACTTTC. Protein product: CSARSRRTSGRAGANVLTF.